These T cell receptor beta chains were read from a single sample in a study of metastatic and nonmetastatic thyroid tumors. With MiXCR, TCRdb reprocessed the PCR reads. The profile shows 39,000 or so clones, less than 60% of them singletons. Sequenced material: tumor tissue. The receptors were gathered from a male donor with papillary thyroid cancer or a benign thyroid nodule (not recorded which). Some clones in this sample may be carry-over from other donors' samples. Each CDR3 is given with its conserved first and last residue. D genes are given only for firm matches. The size entry is marked missing in some rows and otherwise reads once, few, many or a size class.

TRBD1,few,TRBV4-2,TRBJ2-7,CASSPTDSTGTYEQYF,TGTGCCAGCAGCCCCACCGACTCGACAGGGACCTACGAGCAGTACTTC
NA,few,TRBV28,TRBJ2-7,CASSLVGTYEQYF,TGTGCCAGCAGTCTTGTGGGCACCTACGAGCAGTACTTC
NA,NA,TRBV9,TRBJ2-7,CASSPRDSIRNTYEQYF,TGTGCCAGCAGCCCAAGGGACTCGATCAGAAACACCTACGAGCAGTACTTC
TRBD2,NA,TRBV30,TRBJ2-7,CAWSLPSGSTYF,TGTGCCTGGAGTCTGCCTAGCGGGAGTACGTACTTC
NA,NA,TRBV30,TRBJ1-1,CAWRKHSEAFF,TGTGCCTGGAGAAAACATTCAGAAGCTTTCTTT
NA,NA,TRBV5-1,TRBJ2-6,CASTGSAGANVLTF,TGCGCCAGCACAGGGAGCGCTGGGGCCAACGTCCTGACTTTC
TRBD2,NA,TRBV20-1,TRBJ2-1,CSASPLAGASVDEQFF,TGCAGTGCTAGCCCTCTAGCGGGAGCCTCCGTGGATGAGCAGTTCTTC
TRBD1,NA,TRBV28,TRBJ2-6,CASTMGGTGYSGANVLTF,TGTGCCAGCACCATGGGGGGGACAGGGTACTCTGGGGCCAACGTCCTGACTTTC
NA,few,TRBV5-5,TRBJ1-1,CASSLTAQGGTEAFF,TGTGCCAGCAGCCTCACCGCCCAGGGCGGGACTGAAGCTTTCTTT
NA,NA,TRBV4-1,TRBJ2-1,CASSREDGYNEQFF,TGCGCCAGCAGCCGAGAGGACGGATACAATGAGCAGTTCTTC
NA,few,TRBV6-4,TRBJ2-3,CASSDSRDTDTQYF,TGTGCCAGCAGTGACTCGAGGGACACAGATACGCAGTATTTT
NA,few,TRBV2,TRBJ1-2,CASSQTQDGYGYTF,TGTGCCAGCAGTCAAACTCAGGACGGCTATGGCTACACCTTC
NA,NA,TRBV5-1,TRBJ2-1,CASSYDNEQFF,TGCGCCAGCAGTTATGACAATGAGCAGTTCTTC
TRBD2,few,TRBV28,TRBJ2-3,CASREIAGVGPDTQYF,TGTGCCAGCAGAGAAATAGCGGGAGTTGGGCCAGATACGCAGTATTTT
NA,once,TRBV5-4,TRBJ1-1,CASSLGGNSPNTEAFF,TGTGCCAGCAGCTTGGGAGGGAACAGCCCGAACACTGAAGCTTTCTTT
TRBD1,NA,TRBV5-1,TRBJ2-1,CASSLVPRDRGHNEQFF,TGCGCCAGCAGCTTGGTCCCCCGGGACAGGGGGCACAATGAGCAGTTCTTC
NA,NA,TRBV28,TRBJ1-1,CASSSPGQPEAFF,TGTGCCAGCAGTTCCCCCGGACAACCCGAAGCTTTCTTT
NA,NA,TRBV20-1,TRBJ1-2,CSARPYSQVIKHYGYTF,TGCAGTGCTAGACCCTACTCCCAGGTCATAAAGCACTATGGCTACACCTTC
NA,NA,TRBV7-2,TRBJ2-3,CASSLAVGSWSPQRTQYF,TGTGCCAGCAGCTTAGCAGTTGGCAGCTGGAGCCCGCAGAGGACGCAGTATTTT
NA,NA,TRBV2,TRBJ2-3,CASSSSLPDTQYF,TGTGCCAGCAGTAGCTCGCTACCAGATACGCAGTATTTT
TRBD1,medium-sized,TRBV9,TRBJ1-3,CASSHYTGGSGNTIYF,TGTGCCAGCAGCCATTATACAGGGGGCTCTGGAAACACCATATATTTT
TRBD1,NA,TRBV12-3/TRBV12-4,TRBJ2-5,CASSYAGQGKTQYF,TGTGCCAGCAGCTACGCCGGACAGGGAAAGACCCAGTACTTC
TRBD2,NA,TRBV3-1,TRBJ2-7,CASSQGLAGAYEQYF,TGTGCCAGCAGCCAAGGACTAGCGGGAGCCTACGAGCAGTACTTC
NA,NA,TRBV20-1,TRBJ1-1,CSARDHIGGNTEAFF,TGCAGTGCTAGAGATCACATAGGGGGTAACACTGAAGCTTTCTTT
TRBD2,NA,TRBV20-1,TRBJ2-7,CSARDGTSGSLSLEQYF,TGCAGTGCTAGAGATGGGACTAGCGGGAGTTTATCTCTCGAGCAGTACTTC
TRBD2,NA,TRBV19,TRBJ2-1,CASSISGLAGDNEQFF,TGTGCCAGTAGTATCTCGGGACTAGCGGGAGATAATGAGCAGTTCTTC
NA,NA,TRBV6-1,TRBJ2-7,CASSRLTDQGQYF,TGTGCCAGCAGCCGCTTGACAGACCAAGGGCAGTACTTC
NA,medium-sized,TRBV6-1,TRBJ2-7,CASSFRQTSYEQYF,TGTGCCAGCAGTTTCAGACAGACTTCCTACGAGCAGTACTTC
TRBD2,NA,TRBV5-1,TRBJ2-1,CASSLIGGDSYNEQFF,TGCGCCAGCAGCTTGATCGGGGGGGACTCTTACAATGAGCAGTTCTTC
NA,NA,TRBV30,TRBJ2-7,CAFHHAEWEWMYF,TGTGCCTTTCACCACGCCGAATGGGAGTGGATGTACTTC
NA,NA,TRBV7-9,TRBJ1-2,CASSPGPDYGYTF,TGTGCCAGCAGTCCCGGACCAGACTATGGCTACACCTTC
NA,NA,TRBV30,TRBJ1-1,CAWSVRGQGTEAFF,TGTGCCTGGAGTGTACGGGGGCAGGGGACTGAAGCTTTCTTT
TRBD1,once,TRBV20-1,TRBJ2-7,CSAGQVREQYF,TGCAGTGCGGGACAGGTCCGAGAGCAGTACTTC
TRBD2,NA,TRBV6-1,TRBJ2-7,CASSRTSGTYEQYF,TGTGCCAGCAGTAGGACTAGCGGAACCTACGAGCAGTACTTC
TRBD1,few,TRBV6-1,TRBJ2-7,CASGQPGQGVSEQYF,TGTGCCAGCGGGCAGCCCGGACAGGGGGTGAGCGAGCAGTACTTC
TRBD1,few,TRBV15,TRBJ1-6,CATSTRTGHSPLHF,TGTGCCACCAGCACCCGGACAGGGCATTCACCCCTCCACTTT
NA,few,TRBV24-1,TRBJ2-7,CATSDSGSRPYEQYF,TGTGCCACCAGTGATAGCGGCTCCCGCCCTTACGAGCAGTACTTC
NA,NA,TRBV10-3,TRBJ2-7,CATTAGPDGKYEQYF,TGTGCCACCACGGCAGGGCCCGATGGAAAGTACGAGCAGTACTTC
TRBD2,NA,TRBV11-2,TRBJ2-1,CASSAQLAGVGNEQFF,TGTGCCAGCAGCGCACAACTAGCGGGAGTGGGCAATGAGCAGTTCTTC
NA,NA,TRBV5-1,TRBJ2-7,CASSARVERRQASGMISYEQYF,TGCGCCAGCAGCGCCCGGGTTGAGAGGAGACAGGCGAGCGGGATGATATCCTACGAGCAGTACTTC
NA,NA,TRBV13,TRBJ2-2,CASSQGLGLGSGELFF,TGTGCCAGCAGCCAAGGTTTGGGTTTGGGCTCCGGGGAGCTGTTTTTT
TRBD2,once,TRBV5-1,TRBJ2-1,CASSLELAGPYNEQFF,TGCGCCAGCAGCTTGGAGCTAGCGGGACCCTACAATGAGCAGTTCTTC
NA,NA,TRBV3-1,TRBJ2-7,CASSPGQPYEQYF,TGTGCCAGCAGCCCAGGACAGCCCTACGAGCAGTACTTC
TRBD1,NA,TRBV19,TRBJ2-7,CASTPGQGIYEQYF,TGTGCCAGTACCCCGGGACAGGGAATCTACGAGCAGTACTTC
NA,NA,TRBV11-2,TRBJ2-2,CASSPQGVPGELFF,TGTGCCAGCAGCCCACAAGGGGTTCCCGGGGAGCTGTTTTTT
NA,NA,TRBV7-9,TRBJ1-2,CASSPEGRTNGYTF,TGTGCCAGCAGCCCAGAAGGCAGGACGAATGGCTACACCTTC
NA,NA,TRBV6-2/TRBV6-3,TRBJ1-4,CATKDPSNEKLFF,TGTGCCACCAAGGACCCTAGTAATGAAAAACTGTTTTTT
NA,NA,TRBV11-2,TRBJ2-3,CASSPRMWDTDTQYF,TGTGCCAGCAGCCCCAGAATGTGGGACACAGATACGCAGTATTTT
NA,NA,TRBV9,TRBJ1-6,CASSLIAGDSPLHF,TGTGCCAGCAGCCTTATTGCGGGGGATTCACCCCTCCACTTT
TRBD1,NA,TRBV11-2,TRBJ2-6,CASSLGQGNSGANVLTF,TGTGCCAGCAGCTTAGGACAGGGAAACTCTGGGGCCAACGTCCTGACTTTC
NA,NA,TRBV12-3/TRBV12-4,TRBJ2-5,CASSRGLGETQYF,TGTGCCAGCAGCCGGGGACTTGGAGAGACCCAGTACTTC
NA,NA,TRBV20-1,TRBJ1-4,CSARRPTNEKLFF,TGCAGTGCTAGACGCCCGACTAATGAAAAACTGTTTTTT